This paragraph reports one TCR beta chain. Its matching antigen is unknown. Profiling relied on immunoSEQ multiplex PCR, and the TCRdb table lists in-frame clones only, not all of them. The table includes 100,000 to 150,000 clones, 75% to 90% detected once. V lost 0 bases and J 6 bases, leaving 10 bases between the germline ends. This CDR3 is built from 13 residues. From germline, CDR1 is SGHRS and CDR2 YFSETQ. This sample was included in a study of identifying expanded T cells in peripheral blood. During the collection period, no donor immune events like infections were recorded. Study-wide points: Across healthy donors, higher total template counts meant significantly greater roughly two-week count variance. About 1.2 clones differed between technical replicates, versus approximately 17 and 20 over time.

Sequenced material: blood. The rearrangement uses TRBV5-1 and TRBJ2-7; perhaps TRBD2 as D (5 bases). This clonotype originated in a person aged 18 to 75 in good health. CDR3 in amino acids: CASSLGGSLEQYF. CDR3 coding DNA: TGCGCCAGCAGCTTGGGCGGGTCCCTCGAGCAGTACTTC.